This T cell receptor beta chain was profiled in a study of post-analysis software for immune sequencing data. Unique molecular identifiers had been added to the TCR beta cDNA libraries. Each sample of about 0.9 to 11 million input T cells yielded 500,000 or so cDNA molecules, so each molecule approximated one T cell. TCRdb called the PCR reads again in MiXCR, with one record for every CDR3 protein. The sample lists about 820,000 distinct CDR3 sequences, about 57% seen once, with about 4.8% in the top ten. The source is a girl aged 10 to 17 with multiple sclerosis. Sequencing was performed on blood.

CDR3 sequence reads: CSALSSGGGRHSYEQYF. Written as DNA, the CDR3 is TGCAGTGCCCTCTCGAGCGGGGGAGGCCGACATTCCTACGAGCAGTACTTC. The chain couples TRBV20-1 to TRBJ2-4; TRBD2 aligns across 8 bases. The better agreement between TRBJ2-7 and the DNA end casts doubt on the J call. The CDR3 has 17 residues. Germline V gives CDR1 DFQATT, CDR2 SNEGSKA (reference sequence).